This TCR beta chain appears in the sequencing data of a study of cytomegalovirus exposure and HLA in healthy donors. The CDR3 is 16 residues long. Germline V gene data show CDR1 as SGHTS and CDR2 as YDEGEE. The junction had 6 bases not matched to a gene; V was cut back by 4 bases and J by 4 bases. Amplification used 60 Vbeta primers and 13 Jbeta primers. Generated by immunoSEQ multiplex PCR, the TCRdb table keeps only in-frame clones and is missing some. This table holds 150,000 to 200,000 clones, approximately 80% found once. The J gene is TRBJ2-1, the V gene TRBV5-8; 12 nucleotides align to TRBD1. The sequenced sample was PBMCs. The clonotype comes from a woman younger than 30 in good health and CMV-seronegative. CDR3 DNA: TGTGCCAGCAGCCCCTGGGACAGGGGGCATTACAATGAGCAGTTCTTC. It is translated as CASSPWDRGHYNEQFF.